Listed here are 5 T cell receptor beta chains from one sample, sequenced in a study of untreated major depressive disorder. The data were produced by immunoSEQ multiplex PCR, yet TCRdb's version contains in-frame clones alone and is incomplete. The sample holds just over 20,000 clones; 70% to 90% are singletons and the top ten take around 5%. Sequencing used CD4+ T cells from PBMCs. These receptors all stem from a woman aged 30 to 39 in good health.

This clone was counted a single time. V and J are TRBV6-5 and TRBJ1-4; D not resolved. The ends were cut back, 0 bases at V and 0 bases at J, with 8 bases in the middle. This CDR3 comprises 16 residues. The germline V gene encodes CDR1 MNHEY and CDR2 SVGAGI. The DNA of the CDR3 is TGTGCCAGCAGTTACTCTTTCGGAGCAACTAATGAAAAACTGTTTTTT. It is translated as CASSYSFGATNEKLFF.

The chain uses TRBV7-8 and TRBJ1-5; possible D gene TRBD1, 5 bases. This CDR3 contains 12 residues. The V and J ends lost 5 bases and 9 bases respectively, with 11 bases between them. CDR1 is SGHVS, CDR2 FQNEAQ, per germline. The CDR3 sequence: CASSRDQGPQHF. In DNA, the CDR3 is TGTGCCAGCAGCCGAGACCAGGGGCCCCAGCATTTT.

The chain joins TRBV6-1 to TRBJ2-5; D uncertain. The CDR3 is 11 amino acids. Trimming took 6 bases from V and 5 from J, leaving 7 bases between them. Germline CDR1 MNHNS, CDR2 SASEGT. The CDR3 region is CASSKGETQYF. The DNA of the CDR3 is TGTGCCAGCAGCAAAGGGGAGACCCAGTACTTC.

The CDR3 here is CASRGTGARSYEQYF. CDR3 bases: TGTGCCAGCAGAGGAACAGGGGCGAGGTCCTACGAGCAGTACTTC. The V gene is TRBV6-5, the J gene TRBJ2-7; 7 nucleotides agree with TRBD1. The CDR3 sequence is 15 residues long. Germline V gene lookup returns CDR1 MNHEY and CDR2 SVGAGI. The V gene end was trimmed by 6 bases and the J gene end by 1 base; junction bases not matched to a gene: 9.

V is TRBV11-2 and J is TRBJ2-3; unclear D gene. V lost 2 bases and J 5 bases, leaving 11 bases between the germline ends. This CDR3 has 14 amino acids. Germline V CDR1 and CDR2: SGHAT, FQNNGV. The CDR3 sequence: CASSLTPGVDTQYF. The CDR3 DNA sequence: TGTGCCAGCAGCTTAACACCCGGTGTAGATACGCAGTATTTT.